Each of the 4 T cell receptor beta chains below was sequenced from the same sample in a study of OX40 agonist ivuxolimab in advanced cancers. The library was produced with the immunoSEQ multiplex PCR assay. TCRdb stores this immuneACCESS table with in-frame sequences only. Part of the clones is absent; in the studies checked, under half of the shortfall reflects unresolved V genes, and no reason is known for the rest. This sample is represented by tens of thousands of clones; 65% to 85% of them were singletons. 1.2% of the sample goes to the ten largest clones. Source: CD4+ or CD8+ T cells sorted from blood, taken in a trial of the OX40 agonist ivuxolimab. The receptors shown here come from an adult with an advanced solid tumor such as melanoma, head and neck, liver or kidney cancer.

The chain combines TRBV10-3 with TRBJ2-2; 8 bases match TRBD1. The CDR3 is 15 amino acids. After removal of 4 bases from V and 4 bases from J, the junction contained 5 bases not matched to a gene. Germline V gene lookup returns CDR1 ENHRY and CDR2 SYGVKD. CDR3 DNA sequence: TGTGCCATCAGTGGGACAGGGCGCGGCACCGGGGAGCTGTTTTTT. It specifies CAISGTGRGTGELFF.

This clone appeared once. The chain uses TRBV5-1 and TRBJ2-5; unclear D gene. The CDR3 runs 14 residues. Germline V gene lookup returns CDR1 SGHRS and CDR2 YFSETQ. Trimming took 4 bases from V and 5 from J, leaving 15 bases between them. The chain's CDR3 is CASSVVWGQETQYF. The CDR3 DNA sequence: TGCGCCAGCAGCGTTGTCTGGGGTCAGGAGACCCAGTACTTC. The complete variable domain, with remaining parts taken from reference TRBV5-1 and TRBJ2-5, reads KAGVTQTPRYLIKTRGQQVTLSCSPISGHRSVSWYQQTPGQGLQFLFEYFSETQRNKGNFPGRFSGRQFSNSRSEMNVSTLELGDSALYLCASSVVWGQETQYFGPGTRLLVL.

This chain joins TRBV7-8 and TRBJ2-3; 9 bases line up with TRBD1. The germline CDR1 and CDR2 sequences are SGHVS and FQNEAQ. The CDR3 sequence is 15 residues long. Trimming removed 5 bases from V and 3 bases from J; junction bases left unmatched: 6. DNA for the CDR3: TGTGCCAGCAGCGAGACAGGGGGGTGGACAGATACGCAGTATTTT. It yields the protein CASSETGGWTDTQYF.

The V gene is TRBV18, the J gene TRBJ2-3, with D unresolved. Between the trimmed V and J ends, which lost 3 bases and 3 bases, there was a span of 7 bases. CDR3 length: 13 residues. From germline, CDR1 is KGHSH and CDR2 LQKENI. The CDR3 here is CASSPRGTDTQYF. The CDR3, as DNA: TGTGCCAGCTCACCTCGAGGAACAGATACGCAGTATTTT.